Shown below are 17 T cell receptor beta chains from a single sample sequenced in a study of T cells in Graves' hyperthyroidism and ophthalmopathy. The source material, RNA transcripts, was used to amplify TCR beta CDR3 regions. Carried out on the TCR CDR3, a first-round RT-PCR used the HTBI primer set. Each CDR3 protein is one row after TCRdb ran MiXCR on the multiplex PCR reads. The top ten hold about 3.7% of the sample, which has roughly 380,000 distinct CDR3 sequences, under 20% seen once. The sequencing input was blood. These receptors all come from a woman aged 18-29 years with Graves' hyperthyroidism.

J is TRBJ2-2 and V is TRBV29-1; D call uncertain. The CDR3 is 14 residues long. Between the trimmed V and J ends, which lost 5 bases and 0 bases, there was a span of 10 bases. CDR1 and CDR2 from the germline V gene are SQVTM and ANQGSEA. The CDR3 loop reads CSVRTGANTGELFF. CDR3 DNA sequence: TGCAGCGTTCGGACGGGCGCGAACACCGGGGAGCTGTTTTTT.

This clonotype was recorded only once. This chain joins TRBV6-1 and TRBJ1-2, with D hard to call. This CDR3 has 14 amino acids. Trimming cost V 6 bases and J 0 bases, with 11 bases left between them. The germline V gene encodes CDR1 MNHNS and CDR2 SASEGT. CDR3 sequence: CASRQQRANYGYTF. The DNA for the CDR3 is TGTGCCAGCAGACAACAGAGAGCTAACTATGGCTACACCTTC.

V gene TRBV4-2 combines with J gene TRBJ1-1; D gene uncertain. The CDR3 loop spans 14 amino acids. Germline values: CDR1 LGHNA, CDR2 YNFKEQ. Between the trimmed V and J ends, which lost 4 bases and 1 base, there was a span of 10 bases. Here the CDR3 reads CASSLREANTEAFF. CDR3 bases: TGTGCCAGCAGCCTCCGGGAGGCGAACACTGAAGCTTTCTTT.

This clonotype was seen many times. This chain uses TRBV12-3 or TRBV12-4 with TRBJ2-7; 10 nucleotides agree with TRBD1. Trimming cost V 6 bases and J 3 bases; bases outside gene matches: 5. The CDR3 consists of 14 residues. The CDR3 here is CASSPGQGNYEQYF. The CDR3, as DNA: TGTGCCAGCAGCCCGGGACAGGGGAACTACGAGCAGTACTTC.

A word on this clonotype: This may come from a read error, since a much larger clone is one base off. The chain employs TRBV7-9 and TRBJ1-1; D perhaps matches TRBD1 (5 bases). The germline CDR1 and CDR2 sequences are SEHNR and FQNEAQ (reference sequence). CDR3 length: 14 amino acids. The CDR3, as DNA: TGTGCCAGCAGCGGGGCCCTAAGGAACACTGAAGCTTGCTTT. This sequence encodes CASSGALRNTEACF.

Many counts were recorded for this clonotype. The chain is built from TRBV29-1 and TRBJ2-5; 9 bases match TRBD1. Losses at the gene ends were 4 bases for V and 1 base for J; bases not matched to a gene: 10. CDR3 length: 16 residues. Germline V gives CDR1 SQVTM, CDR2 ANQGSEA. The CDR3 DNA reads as TGCAGCGTTGTCGTGGCGGGACAGGGCGTCCAAGAGACCCAGTACTTC. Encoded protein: CSVVVAGQGVQETQYF. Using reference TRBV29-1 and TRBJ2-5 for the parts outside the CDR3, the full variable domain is SAVISQKPSRDICQRGTSLTIQCQVDSQVTMMFWYRQQPGQSLTLIATANQGSEATYESGFVIDKFPISRPNLTFSTLTVSNMSPEDSSIYLCSVVVAGQGVQETQYFGPGTRLLVL.

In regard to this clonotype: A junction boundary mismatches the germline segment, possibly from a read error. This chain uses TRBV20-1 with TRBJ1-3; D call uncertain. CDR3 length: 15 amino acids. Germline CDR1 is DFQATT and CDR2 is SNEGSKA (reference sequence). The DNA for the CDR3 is TGCAGTGCTACCCGGGGTGCCTGCTCTGGAAACACTATATATTTT. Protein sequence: CSATRGACSGNTIYF.

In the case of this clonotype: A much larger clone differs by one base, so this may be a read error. CDR3 amino acids: CVLENSNTGELCF. DNA for the CDR3: TGTGTATTGGAAAACTCGAACACCGGGGAGCTGTGTTTT. The chain uses TRBV28 and TRBJ2-2, with a possible D match to TRBD2 (5 bases). The CDR3 covers 13 residues. Germline V gene data show CDR1 as MDHEN and CDR2 as SYDVKM. The full variable domain, completed using reference TRBV28 and TRBJ2-2, is DVKVTQSSRYLVKRTGEKVFLECVQDMDHENMFWYRQDPGLGLRLIYFSYDVKMKEKGDIPEGYSVSREKKERFSLILESASTNQTSMYLCVLENSNTGELCFGEGSRLTVL.

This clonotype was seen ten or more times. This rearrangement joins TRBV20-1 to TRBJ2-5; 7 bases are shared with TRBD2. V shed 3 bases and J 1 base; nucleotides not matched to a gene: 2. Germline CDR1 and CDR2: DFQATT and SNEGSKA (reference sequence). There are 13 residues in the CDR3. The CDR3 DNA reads TGCAGTGCTAGTACTAGCGCCCAAGAGACCCAGTACTTC. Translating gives CSASTSAQETQYF.

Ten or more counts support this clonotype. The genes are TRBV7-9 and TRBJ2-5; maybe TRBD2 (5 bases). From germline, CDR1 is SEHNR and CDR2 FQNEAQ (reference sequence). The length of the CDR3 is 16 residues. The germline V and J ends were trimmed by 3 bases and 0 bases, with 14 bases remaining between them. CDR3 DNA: TGTGCCAGCAGCTTCCCCCGGACTGCGTACCAAGAGACCCAGTACTTC. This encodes CASSFPRTAYQETQYF.

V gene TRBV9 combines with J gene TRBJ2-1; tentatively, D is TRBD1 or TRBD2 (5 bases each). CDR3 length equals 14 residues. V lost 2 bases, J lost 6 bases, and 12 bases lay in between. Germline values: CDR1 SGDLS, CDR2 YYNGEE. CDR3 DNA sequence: TGTGCCAGCAGCGTCGGGGCCCGCCCCAATGAGCAGTTCTTC. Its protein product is CASSVGARPNEQFF.

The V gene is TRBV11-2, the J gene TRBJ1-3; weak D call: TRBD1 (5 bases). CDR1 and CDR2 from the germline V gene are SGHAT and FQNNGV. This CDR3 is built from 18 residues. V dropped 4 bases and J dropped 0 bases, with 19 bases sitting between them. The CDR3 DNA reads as TGTGCCAGCAGCTACCGACGACAGTTCCCTAGCTCTGGAAACACCATATATTTT. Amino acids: CASSYRRQFPSSGNTIYF.

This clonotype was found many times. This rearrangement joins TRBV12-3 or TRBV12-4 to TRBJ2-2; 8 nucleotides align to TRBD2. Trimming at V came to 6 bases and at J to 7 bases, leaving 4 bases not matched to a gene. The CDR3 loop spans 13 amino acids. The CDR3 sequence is CASRLAEGGELFF. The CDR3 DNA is TGTGCCAGCAGACTAGCGGAGGGCGGGGAGCTGTTTTTT.

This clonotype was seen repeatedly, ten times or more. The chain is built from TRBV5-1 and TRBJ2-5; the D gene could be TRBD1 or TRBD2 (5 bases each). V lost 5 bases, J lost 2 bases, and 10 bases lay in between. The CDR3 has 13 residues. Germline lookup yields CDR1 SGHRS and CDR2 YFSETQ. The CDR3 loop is CASRTADQETQYF. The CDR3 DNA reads TGCGCCAGCAGGACAGCGGATCAAGAGACCCAGTACTTC.

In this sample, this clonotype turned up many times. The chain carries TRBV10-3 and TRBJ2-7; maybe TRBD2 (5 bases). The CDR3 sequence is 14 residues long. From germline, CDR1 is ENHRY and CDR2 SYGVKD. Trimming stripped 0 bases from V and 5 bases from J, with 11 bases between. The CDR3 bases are TGTGCCATCAGTGAGTCACGGGGTTCCCACGAGCAGTACTTC. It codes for CAISESRGSHEQYF.

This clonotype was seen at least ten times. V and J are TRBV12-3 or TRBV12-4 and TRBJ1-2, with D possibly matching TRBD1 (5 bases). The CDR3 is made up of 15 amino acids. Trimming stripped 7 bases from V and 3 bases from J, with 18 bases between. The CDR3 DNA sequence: TGTGCCAGCATTCAGAGGGCAGGGTTAGACTATGGCTACACCTTC. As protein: CASIQRAGLDYGYTF.

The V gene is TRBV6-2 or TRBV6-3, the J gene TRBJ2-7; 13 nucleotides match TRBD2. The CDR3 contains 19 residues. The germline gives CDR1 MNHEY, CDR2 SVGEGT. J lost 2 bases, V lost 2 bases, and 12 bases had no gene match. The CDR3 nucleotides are TGTGCCAGCAGTTACCCCACACCGCTTGGGACTAGCGGGACCTACGAGCAGTACTTC. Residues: CASSYPTPLGTSGTYEQYF.